The 12 T cell receptor beta chains below were found in one sample sequenced in a study of breast tumors, draining lymph nodes, adjacent tissues. TCRdb redid the calling of the multiplex PCR reads with MiXCR, one entry per CDR3 protein. The sample includes about 180,000 distinct CDR3 sequences, 30% to 35% of them seen just once. Breast cancer patients provided tissue from their axillary draining lymph nodes. Sequencing used axillary lymph node tissue. These receptors all stem from a female donor with breast cancer. Some clones in this sample may be carry-over from other donors' samples.

This clonotype was detected many times. The chain has TRBV11-2 and TRBJ1-5, with TRBD1 as a possible D gene (5 bases). The CDR3 contains 16 residues. The germline V gene has CDR1 SGHAT and CDR2 FQNNGV. The V end lost 2 bases, the J end lost 4 bases, and 15 bases lay between the germline ends. The CDR3: CASSLFTGHSNQPQHF. The CDR3 DNA is TGTGCCAGCAGCTTATTTACCGGACACTCAAATCAGCCCCAGCATTTT.

This clonotype appeared a few times. Being one base from a much bigger clone, this may be a read error. The chain is built from TRBV11-3 and TRBJ2-7; D is possibly TRBD2 (6 bases). The CDR3 consists of 19 residues. Per germline, CDR1 SGHNT and CDR2 YENEEA. V was clipped by 5 bases and J by 5 bases, with 31 bases between them. CDR3 sequence: CASSPAVWRGESPPHEQYF. The CDR3 DNA sequence: TGTGCCAGCAGCCCTGCGGTGTGGCGGGGTGAAAGCCCGCCCCACGAGCAGTACTTC.

This clonotype was observed at least ten times. The chain is built from TRBV13 and TRBJ2-1; no reliable D call. The germline CDR1 and CDR2 sequences are PRHDT and FYEKMQ (reference sequence). The V end was cut by 0 bases, the J end by 5 bases, with 11 bases between. The CDR3 consists of 15 residues. The CDR3 region has the DNA TGTGCCAGCAGCTTAGGCCGACTGGATAACAATGAGCAGTTCTTC. The encoded protein is CASSLGRLDNNEQFF.

This clonotype has a handful of counts. A read error is possible here, since a much larger clone lies one base away. The V gene is TRBV12-3 or TRBV12-4, the J gene TRBJ2-7, with 8 positions matching TRBD1. The CDR3 totals 15 residues. J gave up 7 bases and V 6 bases, and 14 bases lay outside the gene matches. CDR3 protein: CASRLHPTGVGEQYF. CDR3 nucleotides: TGTGCCAGCAGACTGCACCCGACAGGGGTGGGGGAGCAGTACTTC.

The rearrangement joins TRBV12-3 or TRBV12-4 to TRBJ1-6; tentatively, D is TRBD1 (5 bases). Trimming left V 4 bases short and J 7 bases short, with 11 bases between. This CDR3 region has 14 residues. CDR3 bases: TGTGCCAGCAGTTACAGCCAGGGAAATTCACCCCTCCACTTT. Its translation is CASSYSQGNSPLHF.

About this clonotype itself: At one end the junction does not follow the germline gene, possibly because of a read error. The CDR3 sequence: CASSHSTTGGNQPQHF. CDR3 DNA sequence: TGTGCCAGCAGTCACTCGACGACAGGGGGCAATCAGCCCCAGCATTTT. The chain links TRBV6-2 or TRBV6-3 to TRBJ1-5; TRBD1 matches 8 bases. CDR3 length: 16 residues. Per germline, CDR1 MNHEY and CDR2 SVGEGT.

This clonotype was counted many times. V usage is TRBV27 and J usage is TRBJ1-3, with D hard to call. V was pared by 5 bases and J by 4 bases, with 3 bases between. Germline V CDR1 and CDR2: MNHEY, SMNVEV (reference sequence). CDR3 length: 11 amino acids. CDR3 in DNA: TGTGCCAGCAGTATGGGAAACACCATATATTTT. It encodes CASSMGNTIYF.

This clonotype appeared once. CDR3 coding DNA: TGTGCCAGCAGTTCCCGGACTAGCGGGAGTTGGGAGACCCAGTACTTC. This codes for CASSSRTSGSWETQYF. The chain is built from TRBV27 and TRBJ2-5, with 13 bases lining up with TRBD2. The ends lost 4 bases at V and 5 bases at J; junction bases unmatched: 7. CDR1 and CDR2 (germline): MNHEY, SMNVEV (reference sequence). This CDR3 is built from 16 residues.

This clonotype has a count of ten or more. The chain couples TRBV2 to TRBJ1-5; D call uncertain. Germline assignment: CDR1 SNHLY and CDR2 FYNNEI. V lost 3 bases, J lost 4 bases, and 13 bases lay in between. This CDR3 spans 15 amino acids. CDR3 bases: TGTGCCAGCAGTGAGGGAGGGTCGGGTAATCAGCCCCAGCATTTT. It specifies CASSEGGSGNQPQHF.

This clonotype has just a few counts. The chain combines TRBV6-1 with TRBJ2-4, with D maybe TRBD1 (6 bases). Germline CDR1 and CDR2: MNHNS and SASEGT. The CDR3 is 12 residues long. Trimming took off 2 bases at V and 10 bases at J, with 9 bases between the two ends. The chain's CDR3 is CASSEQQGIQYF. CDR3 DNA sequence: TGTGCCAGCAGTGAACAACAGGGTATTCAGTACTTC.

About this clonotype: One end of the junction fails to match germline, which may point to a read error. The CDR3 spells CATSERQGVANTEAFF. The CDR3 DNA is TGTGCCACCAGTGAGAGACAGGGGGTTGCGAACACTGAAGCTTTCTTT. The rearrangement links TRBV10-3 to TRBJ1-1; the match to TRBD1 covers 9 bases. The CDR3 runs to 16 residues. Germline-derived CDR1 and CDR2 are ENHRY and SYGVKD.

This clonotype appeared a few times. The chain has TRBV10-3 and TRBJ1-1; D unclear. Germline CDR1 is ENHRY and CDR2 is SYGVKD. The ends were cut back, 2 bases at V and 11 bases at J, with 9 bases in the middle. The CDR3 extends over 11 amino acids. CDR3 coding DNA: TGTGCCATCAGTGAGACGGTTTCCGCTTTCTTT. Residues: CAISETVSAFF.